Below are 21 T cell receptor beta chains sequenced from a single sample in a study of beta chain features in type 1 diabetes. Study findings and constraints: Type 1 diabetes patients had moderately but significantly shorter TCRB CDR3s in all four CD4+ subsets.

The whole isolated RNA underwent reverse transcription, so sequencing captured expressed TCRB transcripts. Here immunoSEQ multiplex PCR was the method, and the copy in TCRdb shows in-frame clones only, minus some. This sample carries approximately 600,000 clones, roughly 12% of them seen once, and the ten largest clones take more than 0.09%. Their antigens remain unidentified. The sequencing input was naive CD4+ T cells from blood. Receptors were obtained from a man aged 25-40 years with type 1 diabetes.

The chain joins TRBV10-1 to TRBJ1-5; D not certain. Germline-derived CDR1 and CDR2 are WNHNN and SYGVQD (reference sequence). Between the trimmed V and J ends, which lost 2 bases and 3 bases, there was a span of 5 bases. CDR3 length equals 13 residues. CDR3 sequence reads: CASSEGNNQPQHF. The CDR3 coding sequence is TGCGCCAGCAGTGAGGGGAACAATCAGCCCCAGCATTTT.

The genes are TRBV29-1 and TRBJ1-1, with TRBD1 as a possible D gene (6 bases). Trimming left V 4 bases short and J 3 bases short, with 9 bases between. This CDR3 comprises 12 residues. Germline CDR1 SQVTM, CDR2 ANQGSEA. CDR3 protein: CSVARQDTEAFF. CDR3 nucleotide sequence: TGCAGCGTTGCTAGACAGGACACTGAAGCTTTCTTT.

The CDR3 bases are TGCGCCAGCAGCCAAGATGCAGGGGGCAATCAGCCCCAGCATTTT. This gives the protein CASSQDAGGNQPQHF. The chain combines TRBV4-3 with TRBJ1-5; possibly TRBD1 for D (6 bases). The CDR3 loop spans 15 amino acids. With 0 bases removed from V and 2 bases from J, the gap between germline ends came to 8 bases. The germline CDR1 and CDR2 sequences are LGHNA and YSLEER.

This clone occurred a few times. V is TRBV4-2 and J is TRBJ2-3, with TRBD2 identical over 9 bases. This CDR3 has 16 amino acids. V was pared by 2 bases and J by 6 bases, with 9 bases of the junction left unmatched. Germline CDR1 is LGHNA and CDR2 is YNFKEQ. The CDR3 nucleotides are TGTGCCAGCAGCCAAAACCCTAGCGGGGAAACGGATACGCAGTATTTT. Protein product: CASSQNPSGETDTQYF.

This chain uses TRBV7-2 with TRBJ1-5, with 7 bases lining up with TRBD1. The CDR3 covers 15 residues. CDR1 SGHTA and CDR2 FQGNSA come from the germline V gene. The junction had 11 bases not matched to a gene; V was cut back by 5 bases and J by 7 bases. CDR3 protein: CASSRVSGGDQPQHF. CDR3 bases: TGTGCCAGCAGCCGCGTCTCAGGGGGGGACCAGCCCCAGCATTTT.

The chain links TRBV4-2 to TRBJ2-2; 10 bases line up with TRBD1. Germline loops: CDR1 LGHNA, CDR2 YNFKEQ. J was trimmed by 3 bases and V by 0 bases; bases with no gene match: 1. CDR3 length equals 16 residues. CDR3 DNA sequence: TGTGCCAGCAGCCAAGAGGGACAGGGGCACACCGGGGAGCTGTTTTTT. This sequence encodes CASSQEGQGHTGELFF.

This clone turned up a few times. V gene TRBV18 combines with J gene TRBJ2-1; a possible D gene is TRBD2 (7 bases). The V end was cut by 2 bases, the J end by 7 bases, with 12 bases between. The germline V gene has CDR1 KGHSH and CDR2 LQKENI. This CDR3 spans 14 amino acids. The CDR3 DNA is TGTGCCAGCTCACCAGGGGGGGCCCTGAATGAGCAGTTCTTC. It yields the protein CASSPGGALNEQFF.

The V gene is TRBV4-3, the J gene TRBJ1-3; no definite D call. In germline, CDR1 is LGHNA, CDR2 YSLEER. Trimming removed 0 bases from V and 0 bases from J, with 9 bases in between. This CDR3 has 16 amino acids. CDR3 protein: CASSQDRRHSGNTIYF. The CDR3 DNA reads TGCGCCAGCAGCCAAGACCGACGGCACTCTGGAAACACCATATATTTT.

The chain combines TRBV7-9 with TRBJ1-1; D not certain. The CDR3 runs 13 residues. Germline V gene lookup returns CDR1 SEHNR and CDR2 FQNEAQ (reference sequence). With 4 bases removed from V and 0 bases from J, the gap between germline ends came to 6 bases. CDR3 residues: CASSYTVNTEAFF. The CDR3 DNA is TGTGCCAGCAGCTACACAGTGAACACTGAAGCTTTCTTT.

This clone turned up a few times. The chain's CDR3 is CASSLVAGEVNTEAFF. CDR3 DNA sequence: TGCGCCAGCAGCTTGGTGGCAGGGGAAGTGAACACTGAAGCTTTCTTT. This chain links TRBV5-1 with TRBJ1-1, with a possible D match to TRBD1 (6 bases). Germline assignment: CDR1 SGHRS and CDR2 YFSETQ. The CDR3 sequence is 16 residues long. V was clipped by 0 bases and J by 0 bases, with 12 bases between them.

The rearrangement joins TRBV25-1 to TRBJ2-7; no clear D gene. Germline CDR1 and CDR2: MGHDK and SYGVNS. The CDR3 is 14 residues long. V shed 4 bases and J shed 0 bases, with 10 bases lying between them. CDR3: CASSALGFSYEQYF. CDR3 in DNA: TGTGCCAGCAGTGCCCTCGGGTTCTCCTACGAGCAGTACTTC.

The chain recombines TRBV5-5 with TRBJ2-5, with D uncertain. The CDR3 contains 13 residues. CDR1 is SGHKS and CDR2 is YYEKEE in the germline V gene (reference sequence). Trimming stripped 4 bases from V and 0 bases from J, with 7 bases between. CDR3 region: CASSQAYQETQYF. The CDR3 nucleotides read TGTGCCAGCAGCCAGGCGTACCAAGAGACCCAGTACTTC. Full variable domain (missing parts from reference TRBV5-5 and TRBJ2-5): DAGVTQSPTHLIKTRGQQVTLRCSPISGHKSVSWYQQVLGQGPQFIFQYYEKEERGRGNFPDRFSARQFPNYSSELNVNALLLGDSALYLCASSQAYQETQYFGPGTRLLVL.

The genes are TRBV18 and TRBJ1-2; no clear D gene. Germline-derived CDR1 and CDR2 are KGHSH and LQKENI. Trimming cost V 3 bases and J 4 bases, with 12 bases left between them. This CDR3 comprises 14 residues. CDR3 coding DNA: TGTGCCAGCTCACCGATGGAGGAGCGCTATGGCTACACCTTC. As protein: CASSPMEERYGYTF.

This clone has more than one count but fewer than ten. The chain recombines TRBV30 with TRBJ1-5; TRBD1 agrees at 11 bases. V gave up 5 bases and J gave up 4 bases; unmatched junction bases: 1. CDR3 length: 13 amino acids. CDR1 GTSNPN and CDR2 SVGIG come from the germline V gene (reference sequence). The DNA of the CDR3 is TGTGCCTGGGGACAGGGGGCTAATCAGCCCCAGCATTTT. It codes for CAWGQGANQPQHF.

The rearrangement joins TRBV11-2 to TRBJ1-5; D ambiguous. With 0 bases removed from V and 6 bases from J, the gap between germline ends came to 12 bases. This CDR3 is built from 15 residues. Per germline, CDR1 SGHAT and CDR2 FQNNGV. The CDR3 loop is CASSLDPGGIQPQHF. CDR3 DNA sequence: TGTGCCAGCAGCTTAGATCCGGGAGGGATTCAGCCCCAGCATTTT. Based on the CDR3 plus reference TRBV11-2 and TRBJ1-5, the full variable domain is EAGVAQSPRYKIIEKRQSVAFWCNPISGHATLYWYQQILGQGPKLLIQFQNNGVVDDSQLPKDRFSAERLKGVDSTLKIQPAKLEDSAVYLCASSLDPGGIQPQHFGDGTRLSIL.

The V and J genes are TRBV30 and TRBJ2-7; the D gene is possibly TRBD1 (7 bases). Germline CDR1 GTSNPN, CDR2 SVGIG (reference sequence). The CDR3 spans 14 residues. Trimming took off 5 bases at V and 2 bases at J, with 16 bases between the two ends. Written as DNA, the CDR3 is TGTGCCTGGTCGCAGGGGGGCTTAACCTACGAGCAGTACTTC. Encoded protein: CAWSQGGLTYEQYF.

The chain combines TRBV5-1 with TRBJ1-6; D not certain. V was cut by 4 bases and J by 10 bases, with 15 bases left in between. CDR1 and CDR2 from the germline V gene are SGHRS and YFSETQ. CDR3 length: 14 amino acids. This chain's CDR3 is CASSETGRESPLHF. CDR3 DNA sequence: TGCGCCAGCAGCGAGACGGGGAGGGAGTCACCCCTCCACTTT.

Note on this clone: This specimen includes other DNA sequences encoding the same CDR3. J is TRBJ1-5 and V is TRBV2; TRBD1 might be the D (6 bases). Trimming removed 2 bases from V and 2 bases from J, with 7 bases in between. The germline V gene has CDR1 SNHLY and CDR2 FYNNEI. The CDR3 is 14 residues long. The CDR3 DNA reads TGTGCCAGCAGTGAACGGACAGGCAATCAGCCCCAGCATTTT. Translation: CASSERTGNQPQHF. Based on the CDR3 plus reference TRBV2 and TRBJ1-5, the full variable domain is EPEVTQTPSHQVTQMGQEVILRCVPISNHLYFYWYRQILGQKVEFLVSFYNNEISEKSEIFDDQFSVERPDGSNFTLKIRSTKLEDSAMYFCASSERTGNQPQHFGDGTRLSIL.

The chain has TRBV29-1 and TRBJ1-2; 8 nucleotides agree with TRBD1. The length of the CDR3 is 16 residues. V gave up 0 bases and J gave up 8 bases; unmatched junction bases: 14. CDR1 and CDR2 from the germline V gene are SQVTM and ANQGSEA. This CDR3 reads CSVEDRTGLYGAGYTF. The CDR3, as DNA: TGCAGCGTTGAAGACCGGACAGGGCTTTATGGGGCGGGCTACACCTTC.

The chain recombines TRBV9 with TRBJ2-2; D is unresolved. The V end lost 0 bases, the J end lost 2 bases, and 11 bases lay between the germline ends. Germline values: CDR1 SGDLS, CDR2 YYNGEE. The length of the CDR3 is 16 residues. DNA of the CDR3: TGTGCCAGCAGCGTAGACGGTGGGGTAAACACCGGGGAGCTGTTTTTT. Residues: CASSVDGGVNTGELFF. Using reference TRBV9 and TRBJ2-2 for the parts outside the CDR3, the full variable domain is DSGVTQTPKHLITATGQRVTLRCSPRSGDLSVYWYQQSLDQGLQFLIQYYNGEERAKGNILERFSAQQFPDLHSELNLSSLELGDSALYFCASSVDGGVNTGELFFGEGSRLTVL.

The rearrangement uses TRBV19 and TRBJ1-2; D is uncertain. From germline, CDR1 is LNHDA and CDR2 SQIVND (reference sequence). CDR3 length: 15 amino acids. V lost 5 bases to trimming and J lost 3 bases, with 16 bases between them. CDR3 in amino acids: CASSLASQADYGYTF. CDR3 sequence (DNA): TGTGCCAGTAGTTTAGCAAGCCAGGCTGACTATGGCTACACCTTC.